The 20 T cell receptor beta chains given below trace back to one sample, sequenced in a study of radiotherapy plus CTLA-4 blockade in lung cancer. TCRdb's copy holds only in-frame clones and misses some; the assay was immunoSEQ multiplex PCR. Among around 70,000 clones listed, approximately 76% were seen once. Specimen: peripheral blood, collected from a patient treated with radiotherapy plus ipilimumab. These receptors were taken from a human donor with non-small cell lung cancer whose response to radiotherapy plus ipilimumab could not be evaluated. Some clones in this sample may be carry-over from other donors' samples.

The gene calls are TRBV28 and TRBJ2-6, with 9 bases lining up with TRBD1. After removal of 4 bases from V and 1 base from J, the junction contained 11 bases not matched to a gene. The CDR3 loop spans 19 amino acids. Germline V gene sequence: CDR1 MDHEN, CDR2 SYDVKM. The DNA of the CDR3 is TGTGCCAGCAGTTCTATGTGGACAGGGGAAGGTTCTGGGGCCAACGTCCTGACTTTC. Its translation: CASSSMWTGEGSGANVLTF.

The chain uses TRBV27 and TRBJ1-5; 11 bases map to TRBD1. The length of the CDR3 is 17 residues. Per the germline V gene, CDR1 is MNHEY and CDR2 is SMNVEV (reference sequence). The V segment lost 6 bases and the J segment 3 bases; nucleotides outside the gene matches: 10. CDR3 sequence reads: CASRPLGGQGANQPQHF. CDR3 nucleotides: TGTGCCAGCAGACCCCTCGGTGGACAGGGGGCCAATCAGCCCCAGCATTTT.

The chain joins TRBV5-1 to TRBJ2-5; 7 nucleotides agree with TRBD1. This CDR3 comprises 15 residues. The germline V gene encodes CDR1 SGHRS and CDR2 YFSETQ. The ends lost 5 bases at V and 5 bases at J; junction bases unmatched: 12. CDR3 loop: CASSRATGARETQYF. CDR3 nucleotides: TGCGCCAGCAGTCGTGCTACAGGGGCGCGGGAGACCCAGTACTTC.

The chain employs TRBV5-1 and TRBJ1-1; 8 bases line up with TRBD1. Trimming removed 0 bases from V and 5 bases from J; junction bases left unmatched: 3. Germline CDR1 is SGHRS and CDR2 is YFSETQ. CDR3 size: 14 residues. The CDR3 here is CASSLVGDRTEAFF. CDR3 DNA: TGCGCCAGCAGCTTGGTCGGGGACAGGACTGAAGCTTTCTTT.

The gene calls are TRBV27 and TRBJ2-7; 9 bases fit TRBD1. Trimming cost V 5 bases and J 8 bases; bases outside gene matches: 13. This CDR3 is built from 15 residues. Germline V gene lookup returns CDR1 MNHEY and CDR2 SMNVEV (reference sequence). CDR3 residues: CASSPRQGEGLKQYF. For the CDR3, the DNA is TGTGCCAGCAGTCCGCGACAGGGGGAAGGCTTAAAGCAGTACTTC.

The rearrangement uses TRBV21-1 and TRBJ1-3. TRBV21-1 is a pseudogene locus. This CDR3 has 15 residues. Written as DNA, the CDR3 is TGTGCCAGCAGCAAAGCCCTCTTCTCTGGAAACACCATATATTTT. Protein: CASSKALFSGNTIYF.

This rearrangement joins TRBV10-3 to TRBJ1-5, with D perhaps TRBD1 (6 bases). The germline CDR1 and CDR2 sequences are ENHRY and SYGVKD. The CDR3 totals 15 residues. V lost 4 bases and J lost 1, with 11 bases in between. CDR3 amino acids: CAISVKRGSNQPQHF. CDR3 in DNA: TGTGCCATCAGTGTAAAAAGGGGGAGCAATCAGCCCCAGCATTTT.

The rearrangement joins TRBV6-5 to TRBJ1-5, with D perhaps matching TRBD1 (5 bases). With 3 bases removed from V and 12 bases from J, the gap between germline ends came to 15 bases. CDR1 is MNHEY, CDR2 SVGAGI, per germline. This CDR3 is built from 13 residues. In DNA form, the CDR3 reads TGTGCCAGCAGTTATCAGGATGGGGGGTACCAGCATTTT. This translates into CASSYQDGGYQHF.

The chain combines TRBV27 with TRBJ2-5; D perhaps matches TRBD2 (6 bases). Trimming took 2 bases from V and 5 from J, leaving 12 bases between them. This CDR3 contains 14 residues. CDR1 is MNHEY, CDR2 SMNVEV, per germline (reference sequence). CDR3 nucleotide sequence: TGTGCCAGCAGTTTAGGGGACTCGCGGGAGACCCAGTACTTC. Translation gives CASSLGDSRETQYF.

This clone appeared once. The chain employs TRBV5-1 and TRBJ1-1; 7 nucleotides line up with TRBD1. CDR1 is SGHRS and CDR2 is YFSETQ in the germline V gene. This CDR3 region has 16 residues. V dropped 4 bases and J dropped 2; count of bases not matched to a gene: 11. The CDR3 sequence is CASSPGTASVNTEAFF. The CDR3 bases are TGCGCCAGCAGCCCCGGGACAGCGAGCGTTAACACTGAAGCTTTCTTT. The whole variable domain, remainder taken from reference TRBV5-1 and TRBJ1-1, is KAGVTQTPRYLIKTRGQQVTLSCSPISGHRSVSWYQQTPGQGLQFLFEYFSETQRNKGNFPGRFSGRQFSNSRSEMNVSTLELGDSALYLCASSPGTASVNTEAFFGQGTRLTVV.

This clone was found a few times. This chain connects TRBV7-9 to TRBJ1-3, with D possibly matching TRBD1 (5 bases). CDR1 is SEHNR and CDR2 is FQNEAQ in the germline V gene (reference sequence). Trimming cost V 0 bases and J 4 bases, with 13 bases left between them. The CDR3 runs to 16 residues. The CDR3 region has the DNA TGTGCCAGCAGCTTAGCGGGGGGAGGGACCGGAAACACCATATATTTT. This translates into CASSLAGGGTGNTIYF.

The chain has TRBV6-5 and TRBJ2-4, with 10 bases fitting TRBD2. V was pared by 5 bases and J by 9 bases, with 4 bases of the junction left unmatched. The CDR3 has 13 amino acids. Germline-derived CDR1 and CDR2 are MNHEY and SVGAGI. The CDR3 protein is CASSLAGALIQYF. In nucleotides, the CDR3 is TGTGCCAGCAGTCTAGCGGGGGCACTCATTCAGTACTTC.

The sample holds one count of this clone. The chain couples TRBV2 to TRBJ1-2; 10 nucleotides agree with TRBD1. Trimming removed 6 bases from V and 5 bases from J; junction bases left unmatched: 6. Germline CDR1 is SNHLY and CDR2 is FYNNEI. There are 14 residues in the CDR3. The CDR3 region is CASRWDRGSYGYTF. In nucleotides, the CDR3 is TGTGCCAGCAGATGGGACAGGGGATCTTATGGCTACACCTTC. Variable domain in full (rest from reference TRBV2 and TRBJ1-2): EPEVTQTPSHQVTQMGQEVILRCVPISNHLYFYWYRQILGQKVEFLVSFYNNEISEKSEIFDDQFSVERPDGSNFTLKIRSTKLEDSAMYFCASRWDRGSYGYTFGSGTRLTVV.

V usage is TRBV28 and J usage is TRBJ1-2, with D perhaps TRBD1 (6 bases). Trimming removed 5 bases from V and 7 bases from J, with 8 bases in between. Looked up from germline, CDR1 is MDHEN and CDR2 is SYDVKM. The CDR3 consists of 11 residues. CDR3 DNA: TGTGCCAGCAGTGAGGGGGTTGGCTACACCTTC. This sequence encodes CASSEGVGYTF.

The gene calls are TRBV5-1 and TRBJ1-6, with 10 positions matching TRBD1. CDR1 SGHRS and CDR2 YFSETQ come from the germline V gene. The CDR3 consists of 14 residues. The junction had 3 bases not matched to a gene; V was cut back by 4 bases and J by 8 bases. DNA of the CDR3: TGCGCCAGCAGCCTTGGGACAGGGGATTCACCCCTCCACTTT. As protein: CASSLGTGDSPLHF.

The chain recombines TRBV27 with TRBJ2-1; 10 bases line up with TRBD2. The CDR3 length is 14 residues. The J segment lost 9 bases and the V segment lost 4 bases, leaving 6 bases of the junction unmatched. CDR1 MNHEY and CDR2 SMNVEV come from the germline V gene (reference sequence). CDR3 sequence (DNA): TGTGCCAGCAGTTGGGCTAGCGGGGGATTTGAGCAGTTCTTC. It yields the protein CASSWASGGFEQFF.

The chain employs TRBV6-1 and TRBJ1-2, with D possibly TRBD1 on 5 matching bases. V gave up 5 bases and J gave up 0 bases, with 10 bases separating them. There are 14 residues in the CDR3. In germline, CDR1 is MNHNS, CDR2 SASEGT. CDR3 sequence: CASSSDIANYGYTF. CDR3 DNA: TGTGCCAGCAGTTCGGACATAGCTAACTATGGCTACACCTTC.

The chain uses TRBV9 and TRBJ1-1; maybe TRBD1 (5 bases). Germline values: CDR1 SGDLS, CDR2 YYNGEE. Deletions cut 1 base from V and 5 bases from J, with 9 bases between. CDR3 length: 13 amino acids. CDR3 loop: CASSVLGGTEAFF. CDR3 nucleotides: TGTGCCAGCAGCGTACTGGGGGGGACTGAAGCTTTCTTT.

The chain joins TRBV6-1 to TRBJ1-1; D not resolved. There are 14 residues in the CDR3. V shed 3 bases and J shed 0 bases, with 8 bases lying between them. CDR1 MNHNS and CDR2 SASEGT come from the germline V gene. In nucleotides, the CDR3 is TGTGCCAGCAGTGATTATGGCCTGAACACTGAAGCTTTCTTT. It is translated as CASSDYGLNTEAFF.

J is TRBJ2-7 and V is TRBV14, with 7 bases fitting TRBD1. The CDR3 extends over 16 amino acids. V was clipped by 4 bases and J by 2 bases; unmatched bases: 11. Germline CDR1 SGHDN, CDR2 FVKESK. DNA for the CDR3: TGTGCCAGCAGCCGGCTTGAGGGGGCGCGAACCTACGAGCAGTACTTC. Translated: CASSRLEGARTYEQYF.